Following are 5 T cell receptor beta chains from one sample sequenced in a study of cytomegalovirus exposure and HLA in healthy donors. PCR involved 60 Vbeta and 13 Jbeta primers. The assay was immunoSEQ multiplex PCR, and TCRdb's table has in-frame clones only and misses some. The data show 150,000 to 200,000 clones, about 85% seen once. Material for sequencing was PBMCs. All receptors come from a man aged 18-30 years in good health and CMV-seropositive.

The chain carries TRBV6-1 and TRBJ2-2; D possibly corresponds to TRBD1 (6 bases). V lost 6 bases and J lost 9, with 14 bases in between. CDR3 length equals 13 residues. The germline gives CDR1 MNHNS, CDR2 SASEGT. CDR3 bases: TGTGCCAGCAGAGGACAGTCCGGGCGGGAGCTGTTTTTT. Translated: CASRGQSGRELFF.

The CDR3 DNA is TGTGCCAGCCTATCGTGGCAGGGTGAAACTGAAGCTTTCTTT. Translation: CASLSWQGETEAFF. The chain combines TRBV5-5 with TRBJ1-1; the D gene is possibly TRBD1 (5 bases). This CDR3 is built from 14 residues. From germline, CDR1 is SGHKS and CDR2 YYEKEE (reference sequence). V gave up 7 bases and J gave up 5 bases, with 18 bases separating them.

On this clone itself: The same CDR3 is also encoded by other DNA sequences in this sample. The chain is built from TRBV19 and TRBJ2-2; D may be TRBD1 (6 bases). Germline CDR1 and CDR2: LNHDA and SQIVND (reference sequence). Trimming stripped 5 bases from V and 0 bases from J, with 16 bases between. This CDR3 is built from 17 residues. CDR3 loop: CASSSTKGVTNTGELFF. For the CDR3, the DNA is TGTGCCAGTAGTTCTACCAAGGGGGTTACGAACACCGGGGAGCTGTTTTTT.

The chain employs TRBV6-5 and TRBJ1-1, with D hard to call. Germline V gives CDR1 MNHEY, CDR2 SVGAGI. The CDR3 spans 13 residues. V dropped 0 bases and J dropped 8 bases, with 10 bases sitting between them. CDR3 bases: TGTGCCAGCAGTTACTCCGGGGTGCGGGAAGCTTTCTTT. This codes for CASSYSGVREAFF.

The J gene is TRBJ2-1, the V gene TRBV6-1; 12 bases map to TRBD2. Germline V gene lookup returns CDR1 MNHNS and CDR2 SASEGT. The V segment lost 7 bases and the J segment 6 bases; nucleotides outside the gene matches: 7. CDR3 size: 15 residues. The CDR3: CASTSGGAGGNEQFF. The CDR3 nucleotides read TGTGCCAGCACTAGCGGGGGGGCAGGTGGCAATGAGCAGTTCTTC.